This T cell receptor (beta chain) derives from a study of chemoradiotherapy in HPV16-positive cancers. The length of the CDR3 is 11 residues. The germline V gene encodes CDR1 LNHDA and CDR2 SQIVND (reference sequence). Produced via immunoSEQ multiplex PCR; TCRdb's table is partial and in-frame only. This sample has roughly 17,000 clones, with roughly 90% found just once. The sequence was obtained from a human donor with HPV-associated anogenital cancer. The sample consisted of blood, taken from a patient who underwent chemoradiotherapy. The rearrangement uses TRBV19 and TRBJ1-2; D is unresolved. The CDR3 DNA sequence: TGTACCACCTGGGGTATCTATGGCTACACCTTC. Amino acids: CTTWGIYGYTF.